The TCR beta chain described here comes from a study of cytomegalovirus exposure and HLA in healthy donors. Broader study findings: Cytomegalovirus status was reportedly diagnosed by the classifier with high specificity and sensitivity.

As regards this clone: Its matching antigen is unknown.

This CDR3 region has 11 residues. Deletions cut 0 bases from V and 10 bases from J, with 7 bases between. The germline V gene has CDR1 SGHDT and CDR2 YYEEEE. PCR involved 60 Vbeta and 13 Jbeta primers. Here immunoSEQ multiplex PCR was the method, and the copy in TCRdb shows in-frame clones only, minus some. The table lists under 170,000 clones, about four fifths of them singletons. This chain joins TRBV5-6 and TRBJ1-2; D gene unclear. This TCR was sampled from a human donor in good health. The material sequenced was PBMCs. The CDR3 loop reads CASSLDRVYTF. The CDR3, as DNA: TGTGCCAGCAGCTTGGACAGAGTCTACACCTTC.